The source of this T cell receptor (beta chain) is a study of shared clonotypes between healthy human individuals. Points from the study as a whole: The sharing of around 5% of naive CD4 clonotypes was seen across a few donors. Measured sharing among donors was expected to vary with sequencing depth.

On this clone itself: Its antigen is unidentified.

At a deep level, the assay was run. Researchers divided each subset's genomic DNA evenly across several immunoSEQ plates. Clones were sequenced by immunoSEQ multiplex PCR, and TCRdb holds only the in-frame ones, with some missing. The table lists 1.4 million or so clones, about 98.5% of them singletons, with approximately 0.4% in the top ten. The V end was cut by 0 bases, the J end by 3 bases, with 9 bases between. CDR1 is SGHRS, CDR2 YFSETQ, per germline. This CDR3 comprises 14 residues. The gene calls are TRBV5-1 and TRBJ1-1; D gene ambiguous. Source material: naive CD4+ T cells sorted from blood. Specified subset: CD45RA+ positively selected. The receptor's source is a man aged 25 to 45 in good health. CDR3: CASSLVSSDTEAFF. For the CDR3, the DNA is TGCGCCAGCAGCTTGGTTTCTTCGGACACTGAAGCTTTCTTT.